This T cell receptor beta chain came from a study of blood T cell repertoires in COVID-19. The CDR3 sequence is 11 residues long. Looked up from germline, CDR1 is DFQATT and CDR2 is SNEGSKA (reference sequence). Trimming pared 0 bases from V and 9 bases from J, leaving 6 bases between. Assay: immunoSEQ multiplex PCR; the TCRdb copy retains only in-frame clones and omits some. Among roughly 220,000 clones listed, over 60% were seen once. This rearrangement joins TRBV20-1 to TRBJ2-1; D remains ambiguous. The sequencing sample was made of peripheral blood. The receptor was derived from a woman aged 65 to 85 with acute or convalescent COVID-19. The CDR3 bases are TGCAGTGCTAGAGACTTTTTTGAGCAGTTCTTC. Translating gives CSARDFFEQFF.